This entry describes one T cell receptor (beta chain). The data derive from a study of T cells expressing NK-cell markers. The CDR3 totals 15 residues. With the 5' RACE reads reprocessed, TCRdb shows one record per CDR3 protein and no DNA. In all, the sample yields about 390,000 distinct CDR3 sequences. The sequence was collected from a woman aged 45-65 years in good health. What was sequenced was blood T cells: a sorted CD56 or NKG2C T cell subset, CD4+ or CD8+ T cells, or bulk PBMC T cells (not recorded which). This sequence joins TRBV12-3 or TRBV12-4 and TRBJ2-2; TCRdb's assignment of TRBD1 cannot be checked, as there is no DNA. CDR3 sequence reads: CASSSGQGPREELFF.